The 13 T cell receptor beta chains below come from one sample, sequenced in a study of cytomegalovirus exposure and HLA in healthy donors. PCR used 60 Vbeta primers and 13 Jbeta primers. TCRdb's copy holds only in-frame clones and misses some; the assay was immunoSEQ multiplex PCR. The sample has 150,000 to 200,000 clones, roughly 81% seen once. Specimen: PBMCs. Receptor source: a woman aged 18-30 years in good health and CMV-seropositive.

This rearrangement joins TRBV7-9 to TRBJ2-7, with D tentatively TRBD1 (5 bases). Between the trimmed V and J ends, which lost 3 bases and 9 bases, there was a span of 12 bases. The CDR3 has 12 residues. Germline V gives CDR1 SEHNR, CDR2 FQNEAQ (reference sequence). The CDR3 DNA reads TGTGCCAGCAGCTTTTCTGGGGCGCGGCAGTACTTC. This sequence encodes CASSFSGARQYF.

The rearrangement joins TRBV9 to TRBJ1-1; D might be TRBD1 (6 bases). CDR3 size: 12 residues. V was trimmed by 2 bases and J by 11 bases, leaving 13 bases between them. Germline lookup yields CDR1 SGDLS and CDR2 YYNGEE. The DNA of the CDR3 is TGTGCCAGCAGCGTTATTACAGGGATGGCTTTCTTT. Translation: CASSVITGMAFF.

The chain recombines TRBV7-2 with TRBJ1-2; D is unresolved. This CDR3 spans 14 amino acids. The V and J ends lost 5 bases and 3 bases respectively, with 13 bases between them. Germline V lookup: CDR1 SGHTA, CDR2 FQGNSA. Here the CDR3 DNA reads TGTGCCAGCAGCGGCGACGGGGTGGACTATGGCTACACCTTC. Amino acids: CASSGDGVDYGYTF.

J is TRBJ1-3 and V is TRBV6-6, with D possibly being TRBD1 (5 bases). V lost 8 bases, J lost 0 bases, and 11 bases lay in between. CDR1 and CDR2 (germline): MNHNY, SVGAGI (reference sequence). The length of the CDR3 is 14 residues. The CDR3, as DNA: TGTGCCAGCCTCGAAAGGGGCTCTGGAAACACCATATATTTT. Residues: CASLERGSGNTIYF.

The chain uses TRBV4-2 and TRBJ2-7, with a possible D match to TRBD2 (7 bases). The V end was cut by 4 bases, the J end by 6 bases, with 28 bases between. Germline lookup yields CDR1 LGHNA and CDR2 YNFKEQ. The CDR3 is 18 amino acids. Here the CDR3 DNA reads TGTGCCAGCAGCCCGACCGGCTTTCCTACAGGGAGGGGTTCCGAGCAGTACTTC. Encoded protein: CASSPTGFPTGRGSEQYF.

The chain is built from TRBV5-5 and TRBJ1-5; weak D call: TRBD1 (5 bases). The CDR3 totals 14 residues. V lost 4 bases and J 4 bases, leaving 12 bases between the germline ends. Germline assignment: CDR1 SGHKS and CDR2 YYEKEE (reference sequence). CDR3 protein: CASSQDTFNQPQHF. CDR3 DNA sequence: TGTGCCAGCAGCCAGGACACCTTTAATCAGCCCCAGCATTTT.

This clone has a handful of counts. This sequence joins TRBV19 and TRBJ1-5; D is undetermined. The CDR3 has 15 residues. Looked up from germline, CDR1 is LNHDA and CDR2 is SQIVND (reference sequence). V lost 3 bases to trimming and J lost 4 bases, with 13 bases between them. CDR3 sequence reads: CASSIVMRRNQPQHF. CDR3 bases: TGTGCCAGTAGTATCGTAATGAGGCGAAATCAGCCCCAGCATTTT.

In nucleotides, the CDR3 is TGTGCCAGCAGCCTCCGGACAGGGGGCTCTGGGGCCAACGTCCTGACTTTC. This translates into CASSLRTGGSGANVLTF. The genes are TRBV4-2 and TRBJ2-6; 10 bases fit TRBD1. Per germline, CDR1 LGHNA and CDR2 YNFKEQ. This CDR3 contains 17 residues. V lost 4 bases to trimming and J lost 0 bases; unmatched junction nucleotides: 3.

V is TRBV28 and J is TRBJ1-2, with TRBD1 as a possible D gene (5 bases). The ends were cut back, 2 bases at V and 0 bases at J, with 13 bases in the middle. This CDR3 has 16 residues. The V gene's germline CDR1 is MDHEN and CDR2 SYDVKM. The CDR3 DNA is TGTGCCAGCAGTTTACGGGGGTTGCCCACTAACTATGGCTACACCTTC. As protein: CASSLRGLPTNYGYTF.

This chain joins TRBV28 and TRBJ1-2; D is perhaps TRBD1 (6 bases). The CDR3 has 14 amino acids. Trimming left V 10 bases short and J 5 bases short, with 20 bases between. CDR1 MDHEN and CDR2 SYDVKM come from the germline V gene. CDR3 nucleotides: TGTGCCATCACTGGGGGGGCGTCTTATTATGGCTACACCTTC. Translating gives CAITGGASYYGYTF.

This clone has only a few counts. V gene TRBV5-6 combines with J gene TRBJ1-5, with 7 bases lining up with TRBD1. The CDR3 runs to 15 residues. Germline loops: CDR1 SGHDT, CDR2 YYEEEE. The ends lost 1 base at V and 3 bases at J; junction bases unmatched: 4. This chain's CDR3 is CASSLRTGVNQPQHF. Written as DNA, the CDR3 is TGTGCCAGCAGCTTGAGGACAGGAGTCAATCAGCCCCAGCATTTT.

The chain carries TRBV5-5 and TRBJ1-6; no clear D. Germline V gives CDR1 SGHKS, CDR2 YYEKEE (reference sequence). The CDR3 sequence is 16 residues long. With 2 bases removed from V and 8 bases from J, the gap between germline ends came to 17 bases. CDR3: CASSFRLRSRHSPLHF. Written as DNA, the CDR3 is TGTGCCAGCAGCTTTAGACTCCGAAGCAGACATTCACCCCTCCACTTT.

In this sample, this clone turned up once. This chain joins TRBV19 and TRBJ1-5; D gene uncertain. Germline CDR1 reads LNHDA; CDR2 reads SQIVND (reference sequence). This CDR3 contains 14 residues. The V gene lost 2 bases and the J gene lost 4 bases, with 9 bases spanning the gap. CDR3 bases: TGTGCCAGTAGTATACCTGGGAGGAATCAGCCCCAGCATTTT. Translated, it gives CASSIPGRNQPQHF.